Listed here are 28 T cell receptor beta chains from one sample, sequenced in a study of cytomegalovirus exposure and HLA in healthy donors (dated by TCRdb to the late 2010s). Libraries came from the immunoSEQ multiplex PCR assay. The multiplex PCR relied on a mix of 60 forward primers for TCR Vbeta segments and 13 reverse primers for TCR Jbeta segments. In its TCRdb copy, this immuneACCESS table keeps in-frame sequences only and misses some clones. Where compared with another copy, unresolved V genes explain less than half of these, and the others have no known cause. In all, the sample holds about 140,000 clones, and approximately 83% of those were seen once. The ten biggest clones cover 3.5% to 5% of the sample. The sample comprised PBMCs. These receptors were collected from a man aged 35-49 years in good health and CMV-seropositive.

The chain carries TRBV4-1 and TRBJ1-6; TRBD1 aligns across 7 bases. V shed 5 bases, J shed 0 bases, and the junction held 4 bases outside the gene matches. The CDR3 runs 16 residues. Germline CDR1 reads MGHRA; CDR2 reads YSYEKL. As DNA, the CDR3 is TGCGCCAGCAGCGTACAGGGGAGCTCCTATAATTCACCCCTCCACTTT. It specifies CASSVQGSSYNSPLHF.

This chain links TRBV19 with TRBJ2-7; 8 bases line up with TRBD2. Germline V gives CDR1 LNHDA, CDR2 SQIVND (reference sequence). The CDR3 length is 15 residues. Trimming at V came to 5 bases and at J to 7 bases, leaving 13 bases not matched to a gene. The CDR3: CASSGSLAVPEEQYF. Written as DNA, the CDR3 is TGTGCCAGTAGTGGGTCACTAGCGGTCCCAGAGGAGCAGTACTTC. Drawing the rest from reference TRBV19 and TRBJ2-7, the complete variable domain is DGGITQSPKYLFRKEGQNVTLSCEQNLNHDAMYWYRQDPGQGLRLIYYSQIVNDFQKGDIAEGYSVSREKKESFPLTVTSAQKNPTAFYLCASSGSLAVPEEQYFGPGTRLTVT.

This chain connects TRBV4-3 to TRBJ1-2, with D hard to call. V was clipped by 0 bases and J by 4 bases, with 15 bases between them. The CDR3 consists of 16 residues. The V gene's germline CDR1 is LGHNA and CDR2 YSLEER. The CDR3 spells CASSQDKGGESYGYTF. CDR3 nucleotides: TGCGCCAGCAGCCAAGATAAAGGAGGTGAATCCTATGGCTACACCTTC.

The V gene is TRBV5-1, the J gene TRBJ2-3, with D hard to call. The germline V and J ends were trimmed by 6 bases and 3 bases, with 14 bases remaining between them. The germline V gene has CDR1 SGHRS and CDR2 YFSETQ. The CDR3 totals 14 residues. In nucleotides, the CDR3 is TGCGCCAGCACTGGTGCCAGCGCGACAGATACGCAGTATTTT. Its protein product is CASTGASATDTQYF.

This chain joins TRBV9 and TRBJ1-1; the D gene is possibly TRBD1 (6 bases). The germline gives CDR1 SGDLS, CDR2 YYNGEE. Trimming stripped 2 bases from V and 1 base from J, with 12 bases between. The CDR3 consists of 15 residues. The CDR3 spells CASSVSGTSNTEAFF. CDR3 bases: TGTGCCAGCAGCGTGTCCGGGACATCGAACACTGAAGCTTTCTTT.

V is TRBV29-1 and J is TRBJ1-3; D remains ambiguous. V lost 4 bases to trimming and J lost 4 bases, with 5 bases between them. The V gene's germline CDR1 is SQVTM and CDR2 ANQGSEA. The CDR3 contains 11 residues. The DNA for the CDR3 is TGCAGCGTTGCCGCGGGAAACACCATATATTTT. Translation gives CSVAAGNTIYF.

V gene TRBV5-4 combines with J gene TRBJ2-1; 8 bases align to TRBD2. The CDR3 covers 16 residues. The J segment lost 4 bases and the V segment lost 2 bases, leaving 8 bases of the junction unmatched. Germline CDR1 SGHNT, CDR2 YYREEE (reference sequence). DNA of the CDR3: TGTGCCAGCAGCTTAGCGGGGGATAGATCTTACAATGAGCAGTTCTTC. Protein sequence: CASSLAGDRSYNEQFF.

The chain links TRBV6-6 to TRBJ1-4; TRBD1 matches 8 bases. This CDR3 contains 14 residues. Trimming removed 7 bases from V and 9 bases from J; junction bases left unmatched: 10. Germline V gives CDR1 MNHNY, CDR2 SVGAGI (reference sequence). The CDR3 reads CASITSGTGQKLFF. The CDR3 bases are TGTGCCAGCATCACATCCGGGACAGGTCAAAAACTGTTTTTT.

This clone was seen a handful of times. V and J are TRBV7-6 and TRBJ2-5; a weak D match, TRBD1 (6 bases). Germline V gene sequence: CDR1 SGHVS, CDR2 FNYEAQ. The CDR3 runs 15 residues. V lost 0 bases, J lost 5 bases, and 13 bases lay in between. CDR3 sequence: CASSLATGNFETQYF. CDR3 DNA sequence: TGTGCCAGCAGCTTAGCAACAGGGAATTTTGAGACCCAGTACTTC.

This clone was recorded only once. V is TRBV10-3 and J is TRBJ1-2; D not resolved. Per the germline V gene, CDR1 is ENHRY and CDR2 is SYGVKD. CDR3 size: 14 residues. The V gene lost 2 bases and the J gene lost 2 bases, with 9 bases spanning the gap. CDR3 protein: CAISERGFNYGYTF. CDR3 in DNA: TGTGCCATCAGTGAGAGAGGTTTCAACTATGGCTACACCTTC.

The chain uses TRBV7-3 and TRBJ2-3, with TRBD2 identical over 9 bases. This CDR3 region has 15 residues. J lost 9 bases, V lost 3 bases, and 10 bases had no gene match. Per germline, CDR1 SGHTA and CDR2 FQGTGA. The CDR3 sequence: CASSFAGGRDQTQYF. The CDR3 bases are TGTGCCAGCAGCTTCGCGGGGGGGAGGGACCAGACGCAGTATTTT.

J is TRBJ2-7 and V is TRBV6-5; no clear D gene. This CDR3 comprises 11 residues. V was trimmed by 5 bases and J by 2 bases, leaving 4 bases between them. The germline V gene has CDR1 MNHEY and CDR2 SVGAGI. Here the CDR3 DNA reads TGTGCCAGCAGTGGCACCTACGAGCAGTACTTC. Translated, it gives CASSGTYEQYF.

The chain employs TRBV5-4 and TRBJ2-2; D not certain. The V end was cut by 3 bases, the J end by 0 bases, with 9 bases between. Germline CDR1 is SGHNT and CDR2 is YYREEE (reference sequence). This CDR3 is 15 amino acids long. CDR3 residues: CASSYSFANTGELFF. For the CDR3, the DNA is TGTGCCAGCAGCTACTCTTTCGCGAACACCGGGGAGCTGTTTTTT.

The chain combines TRBV19 with TRBJ2-1, with 8 bases matching TRBD2. CDR3 length: 15 amino acids. Trimming at V came to 3 bases and at J to 4 bases, leaving 5 bases not matched to a gene. CDR1 LNHDA and CDR2 SQIVND come from the germline V gene (reference sequence). The chain's CDR3 is CASSIGSGGYNEQFF. The CDR3 bases are TGTGCCAGTAGTATCGGGAGCGGGGGTTACAATGAGCAGTTCTTC.

This chain uses TRBV4-3 with TRBJ1-1; D unclear. Trimming took 0 bases from V and 0 from J, leaving 8 bases between them. CDR1 is LGHNA, CDR2 YSLEER, per germline. The CDR3 extends over 15 amino acids. The CDR3 DNA is TGCGCCAGCAGCCAAGAAGGAGATCTGAACACTGAAGCTTTCTTT. It is translated as CASSQEGDLNTEAFF.

V gene TRBV5-4 combines with J gene TRBJ1-2; tentatively, D is TRBD1 (6 bases). The V gene lost 5 bases and the J gene lost 1 base, with 15 bases spanning the gap. This CDR3 is built from 15 residues. Germline lookup yields CDR1 SGHNT and CDR2 YYREEE (reference sequence). Here the CDR3 DNA reads TGTGCCAGCAGGGCGGTTGGGGGCTATAACTATGGCTACACCTTC. Residues: CASRAVGGYNYGYTF.

The chain joins TRBV28 to TRBJ1-2; 8 bases map to TRBD1. Per the germline V gene, CDR1 is MDHEN and CDR2 is SYDVKM. The CDR3 runs to 16 residues. V was pared by 6 bases and J by 6 bases, with 15 bases of the junction left unmatched. DNA for the CDR3: TGTGCCAGCAGAATGCAGGGGGCCTTTTCGTCAGATGGCTACACCTTC. This sequence encodes CASRMQGAFSSDGYTF.

V usage is TRBV7-2 and J usage is TRBJ2-1; the D gene is possibly TRBD2 (5 bases). Trimming took off 5 bases at V and 8 bases at J, with 16 bases between the two ends. The CDR3 consists of 14 residues. Germline CDR1 is SGHTA and CDR2 is FQGNSA. CDR3 sequence: CASSLGPGNDEQFF. The CDR3 nucleotides read TGTGCCAGCAGCCTCGGGCCCGGGAACGATGAGCAGTTCTTC.

V and J are TRBV29-1 and TRBJ1-2; possibly TRBD1 for D (5 bases). The CDR3 runs 12 residues. The germline V gene has CDR1 SQVTM and CDR2 ANQGSEA. The germline V and J ends were trimmed by 3 bases and 4 bases, with 9 bases remaining between them. The CDR3 nucleotides are TGCAGCGTTGAGGAGGGGTTCTATGGCTACACCTTC. Translating gives CSVEEGFYGYTF.

This rearrangement joins TRBV7-2 to TRBJ1-4; the D is unclear. V was trimmed by 5 bases and J by 7 bases, leaving 14 bases between them. CDR1 is SGHTA and CDR2 is FQGNSA in the germline V gene. The CDR3 loop spans 14 amino acids. CDR3: CASSPGRNSEKLFF. As DNA, the CDR3 is TGTGCCAGCAGCCCCGGGAGGAACAGTGAAAAACTGTTTTTT.

This chain connects TRBV7-3 to TRBJ2-6; TRBD1 might be the D (6 bases). Trimming removed 4 bases at V and 1 base at J, with 14 bases between. The CDR3 has 17 amino acids. Germline V gene data show CDR1 as SGHTA and CDR2 as FQGTGA. The CDR3 sequence is CASSSPYTGSGANVLTF. The CDR3 nucleotides are TGTGCCAGCAGCTCACCGTACACAGGGTCTGGGGCCAACGTCCTGACTTTC.

The chain carries TRBV30 and TRBJ1-5; tentative D call: TRBD1 (5 bases). Germline V gene sequence: CDR1 GTSNPN, CDR2 SVGIG (reference sequence). CDR3 length: 14 residues. Between the trimmed V and J ends, which lost 1 base and 4 bases, there was a span of 11 bases. Written as DNA, the CDR3 is TGTGCCTGGAGTGAATCCGGGGGGAATCAGCCCCAGCATTTT. Amino acid sequence: CAWSESGGNQPQHF.

This sequence joins TRBV6-5 and TRBJ1-6, with 10 nucleotides matching TRBD1. V shed 0 bases and J 9 bases; nucleotides not matched to a gene: 2. The CDR3 has 15 residues. CDR1 MNHEY and CDR2 SVGAGI come from the germline V gene. CDR3 in amino acids: CASSYSGQGVSPLHF. The CDR3, as DNA: TGTGCCAGCAGTTACTCCGGACAGGGGGTTTCACCCCTCCACTTT.

This rearrangement joins TRBV30 to TRBJ2-1, with TRBD2 as a possible D gene (6 bases). This CDR3 is built from 14 residues. V lost 4 bases and J 0 bases, leaving 10 bases between the germline ends. Germline assignment: CDR1 GTSNPN and CDR2 SVGIG (reference sequence). CDR3 protein: CAWNRGSSYNEQFF. Here the CDR3 DNA reads TGTGCCTGGAACCGGGGGAGCTCCTACAATGAGCAGTTCTTC.

The V and J genes are TRBV12-5 and TRBJ2-7, with D perhaps matching TRBD2 (7 bases). V was trimmed by 1 base and J by 10 bases, leaving 14 bases between them. CDR1 LGHNT and CDR2 FRNRAP come from the germline V gene. This CDR3 has 13 amino acids. CDR3 region: CASGLGGGRDQYF. The CDR3 nucleotides are TGTGCTAGTGGTTTGGGGGGGGGCAGGGACCAGTACTTC.

V and J are TRBV4-3 and TRBJ2-7; TRBD1 is a possible D gene (6 bases). The CDR3 has 15 amino acids. Germline-derived CDR1 and CDR2 are LGHNA and YSLEER. V shed 4 bases and J shed 3 bases, with 16 bases lying between them. CDR3 DNA: TGCGCCAGCAGCCTTGACCTGGACAGTTACTACGAGCAGTACTTC. Translating gives CASSLDLDSYYEQYF.

V and J are TRBV18 and TRBJ2-7, with TRBD2 identical over 8 bases. Germline CDR1 is KGHSH and CDR2 is LQKENI. V trimming: 2 bases; J trimming: 2 bases; junction bases outside the gene matches: 2. CDR3 size: 14 residues. CDR3 DNA: TGTGCCAGCTCACCAACGGGGGGGACCTACGAGCAGTACTTC. Protein: CASSPTGGTYEQYF.

The V and J genes are TRBV9 and TRBJ1-2; D perhaps matches TRBD1 (5 bases). V was clipped by 0 bases and J by 8 bases, with 23 bases between them. This CDR3 region has 17 residues. CDR1 and CDR2 from the germline V gene are SGDLS and YYNGEE. The CDR3 protein is CASSVGTGSRIIGGYTF. Written as DNA, the CDR3 is TGTGCCAGCAGCGTAGGTACAGGCTCCCGAATTATAGGAGGCTACACCTTC.